Below, 14 T cell receptor beta chains from the same sample are listed, as sequenced in a study of neurological immune-mediated disorders (dated by TCRdb to the late 2010s). The library was produced with 5' RACE. These reads were obtained on an Illumina HiSeq 2500. The public reads were reprocessed in TCRdb via fastp at Q25 and MiXCR, keeping in-frame beta chains. Here each entry gathers all rows of one CDR3 protein and keeps the most common genes and DNA. This sample gives 65,000 to 80,000 distinct CDR3 sequences in total; 4.8% of them show up just once. The leading ten clones occupy about 2% of the sample. The source material was PBMCs. The receptors here all came from a woman in her sixties or seventies with multiple sclerosis.

This clonotype was picked up many times. The CDR3, as DNA: TGTGCCAGCAGCTCGGACTACCGGGTAGGGACCCAGTACTTC. Amino acids: CASSSDYRVGTQYF. The V and J genes are TRBV6-2 or TRBV6-3 and TRBJ2-5, with D tentatively TRBD2 (6 bases). Germline V CDR1 and CDR2: MNHEY, SVGEGT. V lost 6 bases to trimming and J lost 7 bases, with 18 bases between them. The CDR3 totals 14 residues.

The gene calls are TRBV5-1 and TRBJ2-3, with D perhaps TRBD2 (5 bases). Germline V gives CDR1 SGHRS, CDR2 YFSETQ. Trimming took 3 bases from V and 4 from J, leaving 12 bases between them. This CDR3 has 14 amino acids. The CDR3 sequence is CASSYPTRPDTQYF. The CDR3 coding sequence is TGCGCCAGCAGCTACCCCACTAGACCAGATACGCAGTATTTT.

This clonotype was detected many times. The chain joins TRBV20-1 to TRBJ2-7; a weak D match, TRBD2 (5 bases). This CDR3 has 14 amino acids. Germline-derived CDR1 and CDR2 are DFQATT and SNEGSKA (reference sequence). V lost 1 base and J lost 3, with 13 bases in between. The CDR3 nucleotides read TGCAGTGCTAGAGTCGCGGGCCTGTTCTACGAGCAGTACTTC. Translation gives CSARVAGLFYEQYF.

The rearrangement joins TRBV20-1 to TRBJ1-6; D remains ambiguous. Germline CDR1 reads DFQATT; CDR2 reads SNEGSKA (reference sequence). CDR3 length equals 15 residues. V was clipped by 3 bases and J by 2 bases, with 11 bases between them. The CDR3 is CSASFGQTYNSPLHF. CDR3 in DNA: TGCAGTGCTAGTTTCGGGCAGACCTATAATTCACCCCTCCACTTT.

The sample holds a few counts of this clonotype. CDR3 amino acids: CSARDGPYGYTF. The CDR3 nucleotides are TGCAGTGCTAGAGACGGGCCCTATGGCTACACCTTC. The chain couples TRBV20-1 to TRBJ1-2; D gene unclear. The germline V and J ends were trimmed by 0 bases and 4 bases, with 6 bases remaining between them. The germline V gene encodes CDR1 DFQATT and CDR2 SNEGSKA (reference sequence). CDR3 size: 12 residues.

The V and J genes are TRBV12-3 or TRBV12-4 and TRBJ1-5, with D possibly being TRBD1 (5 bases). The CDR3 runs to 18 residues. Trimming cost V 9 bases and J 7 bases, with 31 bases left between them. The CDR3: CARGGALSRDGSCQPQHF. The CDR3 nucleotides are TGTGCCAGGGGTGGGGCCTTAAGCAGGGATGGCTCGTGCCAGCCCCAGCATTTT.

In its sample, this clonotype was seen a few times. The rearrangement joins TRBV7-2 to TRBJ1-4; a possible D gene is TRBD1 (5 bases). Trimming cost V 0 bases and J 10 bases, with 15 bases left between them. This CDR3 region has 15 residues. The germline gives CDR1 SGHTA, CDR2 FQGNSA. CDR3 in amino acids: CASSLAGQGSGKLFF. CDR3 DNA sequence: TGTGCCAGCAGCTTAGCTGGTCAGGGAAGTGGAAAACTGTTTTTT. The full variable domain, its missing parts supplied by reference TRBV7-2 and TRBJ1-4, is GAGVSQSPSNKVTEKGKDVELRCDPISGHTALYWYRQSLGQGLEFLIYFQGNSAPDKSGLPSDRFSAERTGGSVSTLTIQRTQQEDSAVYLCASSLAGQGSGKLFFGSGTQLSVL.

This clonotype has ten or more counts. The chain has TRBV12-3 or TRBV12-4 and TRBJ2-3; D might be TRBD2 (5 bases). The germline V and J ends were trimmed by 3 bases and 1 base, with 14 bases remaining between them. The CDR3 extends over 16 amino acids. The CDR3 region is CASSFGEGPGTDTQYF. CDR3 bases: TGTGCCAGCAGTTTCGGGGAAGGACCGGGCACAGATACGCAGTATTTT.

This clonotype was seen at least ten times. J is TRBJ2-7 and V is TRBV20-1; 8 bases are shared with TRBD2. The germline CDR1 and CDR2 sequences are DFQATT and SNEGSKA (reference sequence). V trimming: 0 bases; J trimming: 3 bases; junction bases outside the gene matches: 4. CDR3 length: 14 residues. The CDR3 is CSARDSGTSYEQYF. For the CDR3, the DNA is TGCAGTGCTAGAGACTCCGGGACTAGCTACGAGCAGTACTTC.

This clonotype turned up a few times. The chain joins TRBV9 to TRBJ1-1, with D perhaps matching TRBD1 (5 bases). The V end was cut by 0 bases, the J end by 5 bases, with 11 bases between. Germline V gene sequence: CDR1 SGDLS, CDR2 YYNGEE. This CDR3 comprises 14 residues. The CDR3 DNA follows: TGTGCCAGCAGCGTAGTGAGCAGGGTGACTGAAGCTTTCTTT. It yields the protein CASSVVSRVTEAFF.

This clonotype showed up many times. The CDR3 spells CASSGTMGQGSNEQFF. Written as DNA, the CDR3 is TGTGCCAGCAGCGGGACGATGGGACAGGGCAGTAATGAGCAGTTCTTC. The chain joins TRBV7-2 to TRBJ2-1, with TRBD1 matching over 9 bases. CDR1 SGHTA and CDR2 FQGNSA come from the germline V gene. This CDR3 is 16 amino acids long. V lost 5 bases and J lost 7; bases outside the gene matches: 12. The whole variable domain, remainder taken from reference TRBV7-2 and TRBJ2-1, is GAGVSQSPSNKVTEKGKDVELRCDPISGHTALYWYRQSLGQGLEFLIYFQGNSAPDKSGLPSDRFSAERTGGSVSTLTIQRTQQEDSAVYLCASSGTMGQGSNEQFFGPGTRLTVL.

This clonotype was seen many times. The gene calls are TRBV5-1 and TRBJ2-1; TRBD2 aligns across 10 bases. CDR3 size: 14 residues. CDR1 and CDR2 from the germline V gene are SGHRS and YFSETQ. Trimming took 2 bases from V and 7 from J; bases not matched to a gene: 3. CDR3 coding DNA: TGCGCCAGCAGCTTTAGCGGGAGGAATAATGAGCAGTTCTTC. It encodes CASSFSGRNNEQFF. Complete variable domain (other parts from reference TRBV5-1 and TRBJ2-1): KAGVTQTPRYLIKTRGQQVTLSCSPISGHRSVSWYQQTPGQGLQFLFEYFSETQRNKGNFPGRFSGRQFSNSRSEMNVSTLELGDSALYLCASSFSGRNNEQFFGPGTRLTVL.

The sample holds many counts of this clonotype. The CDR3 region is CSARGGMESGIGTNTEAFF. CDR3 DNA sequence: TGCAGTGCTAGAGGGGGTATGGAGTCGGGGATAGGGACGAACACTGAAGCTTTCTTT. The V call is TRBV20-1, the J call TRBJ1-1; a weak D match, TRBD1 (5 bases). The V gene's germline CDR1 is DFQATT and CDR2 SNEGSKA (reference sequence). The CDR3 is made up of 19 amino acids. Between the trimmed V and J ends, which lost 1 base and 1 base, there was a span of 25 bases.

This clonotype was observed at least ten times. J is TRBJ2-3 and V is TRBV12-3 or TRBV12-4, with a weak D call TRBD2 (7 bases). This CDR3 is 16 amino acids long. The V end lost 9 bases, the J end lost 0 bases, and 19 bases lay between the germline ends. DNA of the CDR3: TGTGCCAGTTGGGGAGGGGGGCCGGATAGCACAGATACGCAGTATTTT. It specifies CASWGGGPDSTDTQYF.